This T cell receptor (beta chain) was sequenced for a study of cytomegalovirus exposure and HLA in healthy donors. It was with 60 Vbeta and 13 Jbeta primers that the PCR ran. Assay: immunoSEQ multiplex PCR; the TCRdb copy retains only in-frame clones and omits some. The repertoire holds roughly 140,000 clones, with over 60% as singletons. This clone appeared a single time. Trimming removed 4 bases from V and 4 bases from J; junction bases left unmatched: 13. This CDR3 is 17 amino acids long. Germline V lookup: CDR1 SNHLY, CDR2 FYNNEI. Sequencing input: PBMCs. This sequence joins TRBV2 and TRBJ1-5, with 7 bases identical to TRBD1. The source is a man aged 40-50 years in good health and CMV-seronegative. The CDR3: CASSVPRQGIWNQPQHF. CDR3 DNA: TGTGCCAGCAGTGTTCCTAGACAGGGTATTTGGAATCAGCCCCAGCATTTT.